The T cell receptor (beta chain) described here comes from a study of cytomegalovirus exposure and HLA in healthy donors. Study-level points and caveats: Sequencing likely produced, as an artifact, a cluster of highly shared sequence variants. For most TCR beta V segments, an earlier analysis put the productive rate at about 87% or about 30% of the time. Among TCR beta chains, those listed as cytomegalovirus-associated numbered around 180.

V was trimmed by 5 bases and J by 4 bases, leaving 20 bases between them. Germline values: CDR1 KGHSH, CDR2 LQKENI. The CDR3 has 16 residues. Regarding this clone: The antigen remains undetermined.

A multiplex PCR was run with 60 Vbeta primers and 13 Jbeta primers. Study processing details: The authors later counted some 76 million unique TCR beta chains, 9.5 million to 13 million of them shared. This table comes from immunoSEQ multiplex PCR, and its TCRdb copy is limited to in-frame clones, with some not included. V, J and clone size were drawn from that table, and D and trimming were deduced from the DNA. The table shows about 140,000 clones, with 73% occurring only once. This clonotype was sampled from a human donor in good health. The sample was PBMCs. V gene TRBV18 combines with J gene TRBJ1-1, with D perhaps matching TRBD1 (6 bases). In DNA form, the CDR3 reads TGTGCCAGCTCAGCCAGGGGAAGGGGCGCGGGCACTGAAGCTTTCTTT. It encodes CASSARGRGAGTEAFF. The full variable domain, its missing parts supplied by reference TRBV18 and TRBJ1-1, is NAGVMQNPRHLVRRRGQEARLRCSPMKGHSHVYWYRQLPEEGLKFMVYLQKENIIDESGMPKERFSAEFPKEGPSILRIQQVVRGDSAAYFCASSARGRGAGTEAFFGQGTRLTVV.